This passage covers 3 T cell receptor beta chains from one sample sequenced in a study of cytomegalovirus exposure and HLA in healthy donors (dated by TCRdb to 2016 to 2017). The library was produced with the immunoSEQ multiplex PCR assay. As stored in TCRdb, this immuneACCESS dataset retains in-frame rearrangements with V and J assigned. A fraction of the clones does not appear; measured against another copy, unresolved V genes explain less than half of the discrepancy, and the remainder lacks a known reason. Within this sample are some 170,000 clones, with around nine tenths of them counted one time only. The top ten hold roughly 1.4% of the sample. The specimen was PBMCs. Every receptor here comes from a young woman in good health and CMV-seronegative.

This rearrangement joins TRBV27 to TRBJ1-2, with 8 positions matching TRBD1. The CDR3 length is 12 residues. V gave up 5 bases and J gave up 7 bases; unmatched junction bases: 3. Germline V gene lookup returns CDR1 MNHEY and CDR2 SMNVEV (reference sequence). The CDR3 nucleotides read TGTGCCAGCAGTCCAGGGGGCTTTGGCTACACCTTC. Protein sequence: CASSPGGFGYTF.

The count of this clone is one. This chain connects TRBV2 to TRBJ2-1; the match to TRBD2 covers 11 bases. The V segment lost 6 bases and the J segment 5 bases; nucleotides outside the gene matches: 9. The CDR3 runs 16 residues. Germline values: CDR1 SNHLY, CDR2 FYNNEI. The CDR3 region has the DNA TGTGCCAGCAGCTGGATTAGCGGGGGGGCTGACAATGAGCAGTTCTTC. This encodes CASSWISGGADNEQFF.

Only one count was recorded for this clone. This sequence joins TRBV12-5 and TRBJ1-1, with a tentative D call TRBD1 (6 bases). The ends were cut back, 3 bases at V and 1 base at J, with 18 bases in the middle. CDR1 is LGHNT and CDR2 is FRNRAP in the germline V gene. The CDR3 is 17 residues long. This CDR3 is CASGFLWGPERNTEAFF. CDR3 coding DNA: TGTGCTAGTGGTTTTTTGTGGGGGCCAGAACGGAACACTGAAGCTTTCTTT.